The 15 T cell receptor beta chains below come from one sample, sequenced in a study of metastatic and nonmetastatic thyroid tumors. TCRdb called clones again from the PCR reads with MiXCR. The sample yields under 35,000 clones, over 20% seen once. None of the patients had undergone any treatment ahead of thyroid surgery. Sequencing input: blood. These TCRs come from a female donor with papillary thyroid cancer or a benign thyroid nodule (not recorded which). Some clones in this sample may be carry-over from other donors' samples.

This clone was recorded at least ten times. The chain is built from TRBV5-1 and TRBJ2-1; D remains ambiguous. The germline V gene encodes CDR1 SGHRS and CDR2 YFSETQ. Deletions cut 4 bases from V and 0 bases from J, with 14 bases between. CDR3 length: 16 residues. In DNA form, the CDR3 reads TGCGCCAGCAGCCCGGTAGTACTCGACTCCTACAATGAGCAGTTCTTC. Translating gives CASSPVVLDSYNEQFF.

This clone has a handful of counts. The gene calls are TRBV7-4 and TRBJ1-3; unclear D gene. This CDR3 has 13 residues. Germline V CDR1 and CDR2: SGHVT, SQSDAQ. Trimming removed 5 bases from V and 8 bases from J, with 13 bases in between. This CDR3 reads CASSPPPPYTIYF. In DNA, the CDR3 is TGTGCCAGCAGCCCCCCCCCCCCTTACACCATATATTTT.

This clone has a handful of counts. At one end, the junction sequence differs from germline, possibly due to a read error. This chain links TRBV5-4 with TRBJ2-5, with D maybe TRBD1 (6 bases). The CDR3 loop spans 15 amino acids. Germline CDR1 and CDR2: SGHNT and YYREEE (reference sequence). The CDR3 spells CASSLAFRTAETQYF. CDR3 bases: TGTGCTAGCAGCTTGGCCTTTCGGACAGCAGAGACCCAGTACTTC.

The chain combines TRBV12-3 or TRBV12-4 with TRBJ2-2; 7 bases are a match to TRBD2. This CDR3 comprises 14 residues. The V segment lost 5 bases and the J segment 2 bases; nucleotides outside the gene matches: 2. In DNA form, the CDR3 reads TGTGCCAGCAGTAGGACTAGAAACACCGGGGAGCTGTTTTTT. Translation: CASSRTRNTGELFF.

The CDR3 sequence is CASSSPGANEQYF. The CDR3 DNA reads TGCGCCAGCAGCTCACCGGGGGCTAACGAGCAGTACTTC. The chain has TRBV5-1 and TRBJ2-7; the D call may be TRBD1 or TRBD2 (6 bases each). CDR1 and CDR2 (germline): SGHRS, YFSETQ. The CDR3 extends over 13 amino acids. Trimming took 3 bases from V and 5 from J, leaving 12 bases between them.

This clone occurred many times. The rearrangement links TRBV6-4 to TRBJ1-1; TRBD1 is a possible D gene (6 bases). The V gene's germline CDR1 is MRHNA and CDR2 SNTAGT. CDR3 size: 13 residues. Trimming took 4 bases from V and 10 from J, leaving 16 bases between them. The CDR3 region has the DNA TGTGCCAGCAGTGTCGGACCAGGGGTGGCAGCTTTCTTT. Its translation: CASSVGPGVAAFF.

This clone occurred many times. The rearrangement joins TRBV14 to TRBJ2-1, with D maybe TRBD2 (5 bases). This CDR3 region has 19 residues. With 3 bases removed from V and 2 bases from J, the gap between germline ends came to 23 bases. Germline V gene data show CDR1 as SGHDN and CDR2 as FVKESK. The CDR3 reads CASSHAPRTTGTTYNEQFF. The CDR3 DNA follows: TGTGCCAGCAGCCATGCTCCCCGCACTACGGGAACTACCTACAATGAGCAGTTCTTC. The variable domain in full, completed from reference TRBV14 and TRBJ2-1, reads EAGVTQFPSHSVIEKGQTVTLRCDPISGHDNLYWYRRVMGKEIKFLLHFVKESKQDESGMPNNRFLAERTGGTYSTLKVQPAELEDSGVYFCASSHAPRTTGTTYNEQFFGPGTRLTVL.

As to this clone: The same CDR3 can be traced to other DNA sequences in this sample. V gene TRBV18 combines with J gene TRBJ2-3; the D gene is possibly TRBD1 (5 bases). Germline loops: CDR1 KGHSH, CDR2 LQKENI. V dropped 8 bases and J dropped 7 bases, with 22 bases sitting between them. The length of the CDR3 is 15 residues. This CDR3 reads CASGSDSQKRHTQYF. DNA for the CDR3: TGTGCCAGCGGTTCAGACAGTCAAAAACGGCATACGCAGTATTTT.

Many counts were recorded for this clone. This chain uses TRBV4-2 with TRBJ2-3; perhaps D is TRBD1 or TRBD2 (5 bases each). CDR1 is LGHNA and CDR2 is YNFKEQ in the germline V gene. The CDR3 contains 19 residues. The V end was cut by 4 bases, the J end by 0 bases, with 23 bases between. The CDR3 DNA follows: TGTGCCAGCAGCCCGACCCTCGGGACGGATTCCTTTAGCACAGATACGCAGTATTTT. It specifies CASSPTLGTDSFSTDTQYF.

This clone was counted a few times. A junction end diverges from the germline sequence, so it may reflect a read error. The V and J genes are TRBV12-3 or TRBV12-4 and TRBJ1-1, with D unresolved. The CDR3 extends over 14 amino acids. The CDR3 DNA is TGTGCCAGCAGTTCCCCTCCTGTGGAGACTGAATCTTTCTTT. It codes for CASSSPPVETESFF.

The sample holds many counts of this clone. This CDR3 reads CASSQGLGGVSYEQYF. The DNA for the CDR3 is TGTGCCAGCAGCCAAGGTTTGGGGGGAGTTTCCTACGAGCAGTACTTC. The J gene is TRBJ2-7, the V gene TRBV3-1; possible D gene TRBD2, 6 bases. The germline CDR1 and CDR2 sequences are LGHDT and YNNKEL (reference sequence). The germline V and J ends were trimmed by 1 base and 1 base, with 14 bases remaining between them. CDR3 size: 16 residues.

The CDR3 region is CASSSVLDTQYF. As DNA, the CDR3 is TGCGCCAGCAGCTCTGTGCTAGATACGCAGTATTTT. The chain carries TRBV5-1 and TRBJ2-3, with D unclear. V was pared by 3 bases and J by 5 bases, with 7 bases between. Germline CDR1 is SGHRS and CDR2 is YFSETQ. The CDR3 covers 12 residues.

In its sample, this clone was seen many times. Other DNA sequences of this sample code for an identical CDR3. The gene calls are TRBV11-2 and TRBJ2-1; TRBD2 agrees at 7 bases. The CDR3 is 19 amino acids. Germline V gene lookup returns CDR1 SGHAT and CDR2 FQNNGV. J was trimmed by 6 bases and V by 0 bases; bases with no gene match: 17. CDR3 DNA sequence: TGTGCCAGCAGCTTAGATCGGGGGGTGGGAGTGGGTTTCGGCAATGAGCAGTTCTTC. Translation: CASSLDRGVGVGFGNEQFF.

This clone was counted many times. The CDR3 loop is CASSVAGTRYYEQYF. The CDR3 DNA reads as TGTGCCAGCAGCGTCGCCGGGACGCGTTACTACGAGCAGTACTTC. V is TRBV11-2 and J is TRBJ2-7; TRBD1 or TRBD2 may be the D gene (5 bases each). Germline lookup yields CDR1 SGHAT and CDR2 FQNNGV. V dropped 5 bases and J dropped 3 bases, with 17 bases sitting between them. This CDR3 is built from 15 residues. Variable domain in full (rest from reference TRBV11-2 and TRBJ2-7): EAGVAQSPRYKIIEKRQSVAFWCNPISGHATLYWYQQILGQGPKLLIQFQNNGVVDDSQLPKDRFSAERLKGVDSTLKIQPAKLEDSAVYLCASSVAGTRYYEQYFGPGTRLTVT.

This clone was detected many times. The gene calls are TRBV7-2 and TRBJ1-4, with TRBD1 identical over 7 bases. Germline CDR1 SGHTA, CDR2 FQGNSA. V was pared by 1 base and J by 7 bases, with 0 bases of the junction left unmatched. This CDR3 contains 13 residues. The CDR3 nucleotides read TGTGCCAGCAGCTTAGGACAGGGTGAAAAACTGTTTTTT. It specifies CASSLGQGEKLFF.